The 5 T cell receptor beta chains in this list originate from one sample, sequenced in a study of T cell responses to AZD1222 COVID-19 vaccine (dated by TCRdb to the early 2020s). Library generation was performed with the immunoSEQ multiplex PCR assay. Sourced from immuneACCESS, this table was stored by TCRdb with only in-frame sequences that have V and J called. A share of the clones is absent; for the studies checked, an unresolved V gene accounts for under half, and the remainder has no known explanation. Within this sample are around 190,000 clones, with roughly 92% of them counted one time only. Of the sample, 1.5% to 2% is held by the ten largest clones. What this sample's time point label stands for: about 28 days (+/-7) after the second vaccine dose. Material: peripheral blood, obtained 28 days after the second AZD1222 dose. The source is an adult who received the AZD1222 COVID-19 vaccine.

V and J are TRBV10-3 and TRBJ2-7, with 9 positions matching TRBD2. V lost 6 bases to trimming and J lost 9 bases; unmatched junction nucleotides: 9. This CDR3 comprises 13 residues. Germline V gives CDR1 ENHRY, CDR2 SYGVKD. CDR3 loop: CAIRGLAPGGQYF. CDR3 bases: TGTGCCATCAGGGGACTAGCCCCAGGGGGGCAGTACTTC.

This clone turned up a few times. This chain uses TRBV6-5 with TRBJ2-2; D is unresolved. Germline values: CDR1 MNHEY, CDR2 SVGAGI. This CDR3 is 13 amino acids long. The ends were cut back, 8 bases at V and 1 base at J, with 8 bases in the middle. The CDR3 DNA is TGTGCCAGCTTGGAGTGGAACACCGGGGAGCTGTTTTTT. Translating gives CASLEWNTGELFF.

The V call is TRBV19, the J call TRBJ1-3; a possible D gene is TRBD1 (5 bases). Per germline, CDR1 LNHDA and CDR2 SQIVND (reference sequence). Trimming removed 7 bases at V and 3 bases at J, with 16 bases between. The CDR3 sequence is 15 residues long. The CDR3 region is CASKVGGSFGNTIYF. DNA of the CDR3: TGTGCCAGTAAGGTTGGGGGATCCTTTGGAAACACCATATATTTT.

This clone has a single count. This rearrangement joins TRBV27 to TRBJ2-1, with TRBD2 identical over 7 bases. Germline V gene sequence: CDR1 MNHEY, CDR2 SMNVEV (reference sequence). The CDR3 sequence is 16 residues long. The junction had 9 bases not matched to a gene; V was cut back by 1 base and J by 6 bases. The CDR3 sequence is CASSLFSSGRSNEQFF. DNA of the CDR3: TGTGCCAGCAGTTTATTTTCTAGCGGACGATCCAATGAGCAGTTCTTC.

The chain has TRBV27 and TRBJ1-1; D call uncertain. Germline CDR1 is MNHEY and CDR2 is SMNVEV (reference sequence). This CDR3 contains 13 residues. V lost 5 bases and J lost 0, with 7 bases in between. CDR3 region: CASSPYMNTEAFF. Here the CDR3 DNA reads TGTGCCAGCAGTCCCTACATGAACACTGAAGCTTTCTTT.